Below are 6 T cell receptor beta chains sequenced from a single sample in a study of blood T cell repertoires in COVID-19. Method: immunoSEQ multiplex PCR; TCRdb's copy keeps in-frame clones and lacks some. The data hold about 88,000 clones, with 85% to 90% observed a single time. The sample comprised peripheral blood. These receptors were obtained from a woman at least 80 years old with active COVID-19.

This rearrangement joins TRBV2 to TRBJ2-1, with 8 bases aligning to TRBD2. The germline V gene has CDR1 SNHLY and CDR2 FYNNEI. V trimming: 3 bases; J trimming: 7 bases; junction bases outside the gene matches: 14. The CDR3 extends over 17 amino acids. Here the CDR3 reads CASSDRASGWVGNEQFF. As DNA, the CDR3 is TGTGCCAGCAGTGACCGTGCTAGCGGGTGGGTAGGAAATGAGCAGTTCTTC. Together with reference TRBV2 and TRBJ2-1, the CDR3 gives the full variable domain: EPEVTQTPSHQVTQMGQEVILRCVPISNHLYFYWYRQILGQKVEFLVSFYNNEISEKSEIFDDQFSVERPDGSNFTLKIRSTKLEDSAMYFCASSDRASGWVGNEQFFGPGTRLTVL.

The chain employs TRBV28 and TRBJ1-3; 8 bases are a match to TRBD1. This CDR3 region has 15 residues. V trimming: 5 bases; J trimming: 3 bases; junction bases outside the gene matches: 6. Germline V gene lookup returns CDR1 MDHEN and CDR2 SYDVKM. This CDR3 reads CASSPRGRLGNTIYF. The CDR3 DNA reads TGTGCCAGCAGTCCCAGGGGGCGACTTGGAAACACCATATATTTT.

The rearrangement links TRBV18 to TRBJ1-3; D possibly corresponds to TRBD1 (5 bases). The V end was cut by 2 bases, the J end by 0 bases, with 8 bases between. The CDR3 is made up of 15 amino acids. CDR1 is KGHSH and CDR2 is LQKENI in the germline V gene. This CDR3 reads CASSPSQASGNTIYF. Here the CDR3 DNA reads TGTGCCAGCTCACCATCACAGGCCTCTGGAAACACCATATATTTT.

V usage is TRBV6-5 and J usage is TRBJ1-1; 11 bases map to TRBD1. V lost 7 bases and J lost 1; bases outside the gene matches: 2. The CDR3 extends over 14 amino acids. Germline CDR1 reads MNHEY; CDR2 reads SVGAGI. The CDR3 reads CASKGQGENTEAFF. The CDR3 DNA reads as TGTGCCAGCAAGGGACAGGGGGAGAACACTGAAGCTTTCTTT.

Here the CDR3 reads CASRVGRAGNYGYTF. DNA for the CDR3: TGTGCCAGCAGGGTCGGCAGGGCGGGGAACTATGGCTACACCTTC. V usage is TRBV9 and J usage is TRBJ1-2; D may be TRBD1 (5 bases). Trimming took off 5 bases at V and 2 bases at J, with 16 bases between the two ends. This CDR3 contains 15 residues. CDR1 and CDR2 from the germline V gene are SGDLS and YYNGEE.

The CDR3, as DNA: TGTGCCAGCAGTTTAAAGGGCCTAGCGGCGCCAAGAAACTACAATGAGCAGTTCTTC. It translates to CASSLKGLAAPRNYNEQFF. The chain uses TRBV28 and TRBJ2-1; 7 bases are a match to TRBD2. The CDR3 loop spans 19 amino acids. V was pared by 2 bases and J by 3 bases, with 16 bases of the junction left unmatched. Germline CDR1 reads MDHEN; CDR2 reads SYDVKM.